In this sample, the clone carrying this T cell receptor beta chain turned up a few times. The CDR3 spans 14 residues. V lost 9 bases, J lost 4 bases, and 18 bases lay in between. The source of the sample is a study of Graves' ophthalmopathy and Graves' hyperthyroidism. Amplification of TCR beta CDR3 regions used RNA transcripts. HTBI primers served in a first-round RT-PCR, which a second-round multiplex PCR followed. A single record per CDR3 protein comes from TCRdb applying MiXCR to the multiplex PCR reads. This sample carries about 230,000 distinct CDR3 sequences, around 42% of them seen once, and the ten largest clones take roughly 45%.

The sample consisted of peripheral blood. The TCR was taken from an adult man with Graves' ophthalmopathy. This chain joins TRBV12-3 or TRBV12-4 and TRBJ2-5; tentatively, D is TRBD2 (5 bases). The CDR3 DNA is TGTGCCAGTAGTAGGATTGAGGGCGGAGAGACCCAGTACTTC. Translating it yields CASSRIEGGETQYF.